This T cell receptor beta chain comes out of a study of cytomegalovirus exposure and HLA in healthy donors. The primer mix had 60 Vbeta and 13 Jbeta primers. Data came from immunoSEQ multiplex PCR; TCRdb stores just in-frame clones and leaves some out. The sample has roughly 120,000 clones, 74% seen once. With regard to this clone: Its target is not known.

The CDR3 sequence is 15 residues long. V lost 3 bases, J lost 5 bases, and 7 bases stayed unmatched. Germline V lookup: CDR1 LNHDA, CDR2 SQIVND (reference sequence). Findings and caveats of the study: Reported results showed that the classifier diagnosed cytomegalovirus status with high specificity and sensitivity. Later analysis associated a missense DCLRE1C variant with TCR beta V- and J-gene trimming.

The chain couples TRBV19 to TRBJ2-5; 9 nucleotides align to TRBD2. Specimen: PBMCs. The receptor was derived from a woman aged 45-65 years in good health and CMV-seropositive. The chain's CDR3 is CASSIRRGGPETQYF. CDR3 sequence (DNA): TGTGCCAGTAGTATTCGGCGGGGGGGCCCTGAGACCCAGTACTTC.